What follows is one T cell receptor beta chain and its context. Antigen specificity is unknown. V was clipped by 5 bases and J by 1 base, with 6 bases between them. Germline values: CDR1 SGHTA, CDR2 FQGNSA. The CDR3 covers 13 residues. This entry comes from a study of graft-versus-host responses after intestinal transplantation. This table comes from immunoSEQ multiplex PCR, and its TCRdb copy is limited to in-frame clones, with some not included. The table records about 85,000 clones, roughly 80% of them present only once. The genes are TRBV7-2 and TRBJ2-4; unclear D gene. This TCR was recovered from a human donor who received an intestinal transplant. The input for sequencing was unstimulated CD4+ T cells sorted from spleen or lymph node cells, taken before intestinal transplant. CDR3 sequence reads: CASSPRAKNIQYF. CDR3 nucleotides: TGTGCCAGCAGCCCTAGGGCCAAAAACATTCAGTACTTC.